Each of the 19 T cell receptor beta chains below was sequenced from the same sample in a study of regulatory T cells in long-lasting Graves disease. Libraries of TCR beta came from iRepertoire HTBI primers plus Arm-PCR of CDR3 regions. From the multiplex PCR reads, TCRdb called clonotypes with MiXCR, one entry per CDR3 protein. The data contain 550,000 to 600,000 distinct CDR3 sequences, about 16% of them singletons. Time point: newly diagnosed GD, antithyroid drugs for less than 3 months. The authors made the TCR library using RNA they extracted from PBMCs. A further study also used this sample, focusing on T cells in Graves' hyperthyroidism and ophthalmopathy.

The starting material was peripheral blood mononuclear cells (PBMCs), obtained at new diagnosis, from a patient treated with antithyroid drugs. All receptors derive from a man aged 18-30 years with Graves disease.

This clonotype was recorded many times. V is TRBV11-1 and J is TRBJ1-1, with D tentatively TRBD1 (5 bases). There are 16 residues in the CDR3. V was shortened by 4 bases and J by 4 bases, with 19 bases between the two germline ends. Germline loops: CDR1 SGHAT, CDR2 FQDESV (reference sequence). CDR3 amino acids: CASSSMGLRASTEAFF. As DNA, the CDR3 is TGTGCCAGCAGCTCGATGGGACTCCGAGCCTCCACTGAAGCTTTCTTT.

This clonotype occurred many times. The chain has TRBV19 and TRBJ2-1; 7 bases align to TRBD1. Trimming took 9 bases from V and 7 from J; bases not matched to a gene: 9. CDR3 length equals 13 residues. Germline CDR1 and CDR2: LNHDA and SQIVND (reference sequence). The CDR3 DNA follows: TGTGCCAGCAGTCGACAGGGTAGAAATGAGCAGTTCTTC. Its protein is CASSRQGRNEQFF.

This clonotype showed up just a few times. The rearrangement joins TRBV6-1 to TRBJ1-1, with D maybe TRBD1 (5 bases). The CDR3 is 13 residues long. V lost 10 bases and J 2 bases, leaving 14 bases between the germline ends. The germline V gene has CDR1 MNHNS and CDR2 SASEGT. In nucleotides, the CDR3 is TGTGCCACCGCGGAGGGGCTCAACACTGAAGCTTTCTTT. It is translated as CATAEGLNTEAFF.

This clonotype was detected a few times. The V and J genes are TRBV7-9 and TRBJ1-3; weak D call: TRBD1 (5 bases). With 1 base removed from V and 0 bases from J, the gap between germline ends came to 13 bases. CDR3 length: 17 amino acids. The germline V gene encodes CDR1 SEHNR and CDR2 FQNEAQ (reference sequence). The CDR3 nucleotides are TGTGCCAGCAGCTTAGACCGGGACTCGAGCTCTGGAAACACCATATATTTT. It codes for CASSLDRDSSSGNTIYF.

This clonotype was seen a handful of times. This sequence joins TRBV6-1 and TRBJ1-1; TRBD1 aligns across 7 bases. V was clipped by 6 bases and J by 1 base; unmatched bases: 8. The CDR3 totals 15 residues. CDR1 is MNHNS, CDR2 SASEGT, per germline. Here the CDR3 reads CASRNPTGRNTEAFF. In nucleotides, the CDR3 is TGTGCCAGCAGAAACCCGACAGGGAGGAACACTGAAGCTTTCTTT.

The chain has TRBV24-1 and TRBJ2-7; maybe TRBD2 (6 bases). V dropped 3 bases and J dropped 2 bases, with 22 bases sitting between them. The CDR3 is 18 amino acids. CDR1 is KGHDR and CDR2 is SFDVKD in the germline V gene. This chain's CDR3 is CATSDGKRHRDSPYEQYF. The CDR3 DNA reads TGTGCCACCAGTGATGGAAAAAGACATCGGGACTCACCCTACGAGCAGTACTTC.

This clonotype was seen only once. A read error is possible here, since a much larger clone lies one base away. The rearrangement uses TRBV20-1 and TRBJ2-1, with 10 positions matching TRBD2. CDR1 and CDR2 (germline): DFQATT, SNEGSKA (reference sequence). The CDR3 runs to 16 residues. The trim removed 5 bases at V and 7 bases at J, leaving 14 bases unmatched. Here the CDR3 DNA reads TGCAGTGCTCCCTACGTTAGCGGGAGGTCGGGTAATGAGCAGTTCTTC. This sequence encodes CSAPYVSGRSGNEQFF.

The CDR3: CSASGGPYNEQFF. The CDR3 region has the DNA TGCAGTGCCAGCGGGGGTCCCTACAATGAGCAGTTCTTC. The gene calls are TRBV20-1 and TRBJ2-1; 8 nucleotides match TRBD2. Per germline, CDR1 DFQATT and CDR2 SNEGSKA (reference sequence). This CDR3 is built from 13 residues. V lost 6 bases, J lost 2 bases, and 3 bases stayed unmatched.

This clonotype has just a few counts. The chain carries TRBV7-9 and TRBJ2-1; 9 nucleotides agree with TRBD2. Germline V gene lookup returns CDR1 SEHNR and CDR2 FQNEAQ (reference sequence). The V gene end was trimmed by 1 base and the J gene end by 15 bases; junction bases not matched to a gene: 19. The CDR3 runs to 17 residues. CDR3 loop: CASSLDARGGGRARAFF. The DNA for the CDR3 is TGTGCCAGCAGCTTAGATGCCCGGGGAGGCGGGAGGGCCCGTGCGTTCTTC.

This clonotype was detected ten times or more. The chain has TRBV20-1 and TRBJ2-3; either TRBD1 or TRBD2 may supply D (5 bases each). The CDR3 consists of 15 residues. Trimming pared 3 bases from V and 4 bases from J, leaving 17 bases between. Germline CDR1 and CDR2: DFQATT and SNEGSKA (reference sequence). CDR3 in amino acids: CSASDYRGLPDTQYF. The CDR3 coding sequence is TGCAGTGCTAGTGACTACCGGGGCCTTCCAGATACGCAGTATTTT.

The table lists this clonotype with many counts. The rearrangement links TRBV20-1 to TRBJ2-5; the D call may be TRBD1 or TRBD2 (5 bases each). The CDR3 contains 15 residues. Trimming took 5 bases from V and 5 from J, leaving 21 bases between them. Germline assignment: CDR1 DFQATT and CDR2 SNEGSKA (reference sequence). CDR3 sequence (DNA): TGCAGTGCTCGACCCTCCGGGGACCCCCGGGAGACCCAGTACTTC. Amino acids: CSARPSGDPRETQYF.

The chain links TRBV30 to TRBJ2-5, with 15 nucleotides matching TRBD2. The CDR3 loop spans 19 amino acids. J gave up 4 bases and V 1 base, and 13 bases lay outside the gene matches. Germline V gives CDR1 GTSNPN, CDR2 SVGIG (reference sequence). For the CDR3, the DNA is TGTGCCTGGAGTGCTGGACTAGCGGGAGGGCCAAAATTAATAGAGACCCAGTACTTC. Translation: CAWSAGLAGGPKLIETQYF.

This clonotype was recorded many times. The V gene is TRBV18, the J gene TRBJ2-7; tentatively, D is TRBD1 or TRBD2 (5 bases each). Trimming stripped 4 bases from V and 4 bases from J, with 11 bases between. This CDR3 region has 13 residues. CDR1 and CDR2 (germline): KGHSH, LQKENI. The CDR3 DNA reads as TGTGCCAGCTCACGGGACCAAGGATACGAGCAGTACTTC. This gives the protein CASSRDQGYEQYF.

The genes are TRBV5-4 and TRBJ2-4; no clear D gene. Trimming left V 0 bases short and J 5 bases short, with 9 bases between. This CDR3 is 14 amino acids long. The germline V gene has CDR1 SGHNT and CDR2 YYREEE (reference sequence). The CDR3 reads CASSLEETENIQYF. CDR3 DNA: TGTGCCAGCAGCTTGGAGGAGACGGAAAACATTCAGTACTTC. Full variable domain (rest looked up from reference TRBV5-4 and TRBJ2-4): ETGVTQSPTHLIKTRGQQVTLRCSSQSGHNTVSWYQQALGQGPQFIFQYYREEENGRGNFPPRFSGLQFPNYSSELNVNALELDDSALYLCASSLEETENIQYFGAGTRLSVL.

Comment on this clonotype: The junction does not match germline at one end; this may be a read error. The rearrangement links TRBV12-3 or TRBV12-4 to TRBJ1-1; D uncertain. This CDR3 has 13 residues. CDR3 amino acids: CASSLGPNTEASF. CDR3 sequence (DNA): TGTGCCAGCAGTTTAGGTCCAAACACTGAAGCTTCCTTT.

The rearrangement uses TRBV7-9 and TRBJ1-1; 8 positions agree with TRBD1. The CDR3 loop spans 15 amino acids. CDR1 and CDR2 (germline): SEHNR, FQNEAQ (reference sequence). V dropped 5 bases and J dropped 11; count of bases not matched to a gene: 16. This CDR3 is CASSPRNRDRRGAFF. The DNA of the CDR3 is TGTGCCAGCAGCCCGCGAAATCGGGACAGGCGAGGGGCTTTCTTT.

This clonotype was picked up many times. This sequence joins TRBV7-9 and TRBJ2-7; the match to TRBD1 covers 9 bases. From germline, CDR1 is SEHNR and CDR2 FQNEAQ (reference sequence). There are 16 residues in the CDR3. The V gene end was trimmed by 5 bases and the J gene end by 4 bases; junction bases not matched to a gene: 12. Written as DNA, the CDR3 is TGTGCCAGCAGCCTTACACCTGGACAGGGGAGGTACGAGCAGTACTTC. Protein product: CASSLTPGQGRYEQYF.

A few counts support this clonotype. The chain has TRBV7-9 and TRBJ2-7; D call uncertain. In germline, CDR1 is SEHNR, CDR2 FQNEAQ (reference sequence). Trimming left V 6 bases short and J 3 bases short, with 18 bases between. This CDR3 has 15 amino acids. CDR3 protein: CASSARVGGLYEQYF. In DNA, the CDR3 is TGTGCCAGCAGTGCTAGGGTGGGTGGGCTCTACGAGCAGTACTTC.

This chain uses TRBV28 with TRBJ2-7; tentative D call: TRBD2 (5 bases). The CDR3 length is 17 residues. The germline gives CDR1 MDHEN, CDR2 SYDVKM. V gave up 2 bases and J gave up 2 bases, with 19 bases separating them. The CDR3 DNA sequence: TGTGCCAGCAGTTTACGAGGGAACGGGCCACGGCCCTACGAGCAGTACTTC. Protein sequence: CASSLRGNGPRPYEQYF.